This T cell receptor (beta chain) was observed in a study of blood T cell repertoires in COVID-19. About the study: Italy, Spain and the United States were the sources of the convalescent and acute COVID-19 samples. Sources were T cells, B-cell-depleted T cells, or PBMCs; the material itself was cDNA or gDNA.

Per the original data handling: Reference gene primer amplification gave estimated nucleated cell counts. Measured with immunoSEQ multiplex PCR; TCRdb has only the in-frame clones, and not every one. The V and J calls and the clone size are those of that table, but D and trimming were determined from the DNA. The table includes just under 250,000 clones, around 87% detected once. The germline gives CDR1 SGHTA, CDR2 FQGTGA. The CDR3 length is 14 residues. V lost 2 bases and J 2 bases, leaving 10 bases between the germline ends. The TCR originated in a woman aged 25 to 39 who had recovered from COVID-19. Input material: peripheral blood. This chain uses TRBV7-3 with TRBJ2-7, with D possibly matching TRBD2 (7 bases). The CDR3 nucleotides are TGTGCCAGCAGCTTAGGCGGGGGCCCCTACGAGCAGTACTTC. This codes for CASSLGGGPYEQYF.